This T cell receptor beta chain was sequenced during a study of T-cell reconstitution after alpha-beta-depleted transplantation in children. Trimming pared 3 bases from V and 6 bases from J, leaving 17 bases between. This CDR3 contains 16 residues. Germline V gives CDR1 MNHEY, CDR2 SMNVEV (reference sequence). Unique molecular identifiers were used in preparing the TCRbeta library. TCRdb reprocessed the PCR reads via MiXCR and lists one record per CDR3 protein. The table shows 90,000 to 100,000 distinct CDR3 sequences, with about 22% occurring only once. The material sequenced was PBMCs, taken before TCRalphabeta/CD19-depleted stem cell transplant. The J gene is TRBJ2-2, the V gene TRBV27; TRBD2 is a possible D gene (6 bases). The source of this sequence is a boy younger than 10 with acute lymphoblastic leukemia, due to receive a stem cell transplant. The CDR3 nucleotides read TGTGCCAGCAGTTTTATTGGCAAGGAGGGGTCCGGGGAGCTGTTTTTT. This encodes CASSFIGKEGSGELFF.